Given below is one TCR beta chain in context. As yet, its antigen is unknown. These data are taken from a study of Ad26.COV2.S vaccination and SARS-CoV-2 variants. Study-level findings and limits: Analyses of TCR breadth and depth may have underestimated total T cell responses.

The data were produced by immunoSEQ multiplex PCR, yet TCRdb's version contains in-frame clones alone and is incomplete. This sample has more than 300,000 clones, with around four fifths found just once. Treatment specified: roughly 19 received Ad26.COV2.S at low or high dose, single or two shots; 5 received placebo; per-sample allocation not given. Collection of samples fell on day 63 after the first vaccine or placebo injection. Vaccination employed an Ad26 vector expressing the Wuhan-strain SARS-CoV-2 spike. The clonotype was recovered from a person aged 18 to 65 who received the Ad26.COV2.S COVID-19 vaccine or a placebo. Sequencing used peripheral blood, obtained in a trial of Ad26.COV2.S vaccine versus placebo.

CDR3 coding DNA: TGCGCCAGCAGCCCGCGGACAGTAGACTCCTATAATTCACCCCTCCACTTT. Protein sequence: CASSPRTVDSYNSPLHF. The chain employs TRBV5-1 and TRBJ1-6; a possible D gene is TRBD1 (6 bases). The CDR3 is 17 residues long. V lost 4 bases and J 0 bases, leaving 14 bases between the germline ends. Germline V gene sequence: CDR1 SGHRS, CDR2 YFSETQ.